This T cell receptor beta chain was profiled in a study of T-cell memory formation after mild COVID-19. Turning to the study itself: The two donors had largely donor-specific TCR clusters.

This clonotype has only a few counts. Antigen unknown. Constant-segment primers served in 5'RACE that generated TCR alpha and TCR beta cDNA libraries bearing sample barcodes and UMIs. TCRdb re-analysed the 5' RACE reads in MiXCR, keeping a single row per CDR3 protein. The sample has approximately 500,000 distinct CDR3 sequences, around 25% seen once; the top ten hold under 15%. Overall study results and limits: CM and EM subsets held most contracting CD4+ clones; EMRA held CD8+ ones. Second-wave clones peaking on day 37 lacked confirmed SARS-CoV-2 specificity.

With 0 bases removed from V and 1 base from J, the gap between germline ends came to 13 bases. Looked up from germline, CDR1 is SEHNR and CDR2 is FQNEAQ (reference sequence). CDR3 size: 16 residues. V and J are TRBV7-9 and TRBJ2-7; maybe TRBD1 (6 bases). The origin of this receptor is an adult woman who had mild COVID-19 (a few samples of this study predate the infection). Cell type and time point are not known. The source material was PBMCs or a T cell subset sorted from them (not recorded which). The CDR3 DNA is TGTGCCAGCAGCTTAGCAGTCGGACAGAGATCCTACGAGCAGTACTTC. Its translation: CASSLAVGQRSYEQYF.